Following are 15 T cell receptor beta chains from one sample sequenced in a study of blood T cell repertoires in COVID-19. Data came from immunoSEQ multiplex PCR; TCRdb stores just in-frame clones and leaves some out. The sample consists of around 160,000 clones, approximately 91% of them appearing once. Sequenced sample: peripheral blood. The receptors originated from a man between 18 and 29 years old with acute or convalescent COVID-19.

This rearrangement joins TRBV5-5 to TRBJ2-4, with a tentative D call TRBD2 (6 bases). Trimming stripped 4 bases from V and 0 bases from J, with 8 bases between. This CDR3 region has 14 residues. Germline lookup yields CDR1 SGHKS and CDR2 YYEKEE (reference sequence). The CDR3 DNA sequence: TGTGCCAGCAGCCCGGGACTAGCCAAAAACATTCAGTACTTC. Protein product: CASSPGLAKNIQYF.

This clone has a handful of counts. The chain carries TRBV5-1 and TRBJ2-5; TRBD2 matches 8 bases. The CDR3 is made up of 14 amino acids. Per germline, CDR1 SGHRS and CDR2 YFSETQ. Trimming at V came to 2 bases and at J to 5 bases, leaving 5 bases not matched to a gene. The CDR3 spells CASSFSAGVETQYF. CDR3 DNA: TGCGCCAGCAGCTTTTCAGCGGGGGTCGAGACCCAGTACTTC.

A note on this clone: This CDR3 is also generated by other DNA sequences in the sample. The genes are TRBV24-1 and TRBJ1-2, with 7 bases fitting TRBD1. The CDR3 covers 14 residues. V shed 4 bases and J 2 bases; nucleotides not matched to a gene: 3. Germline CDR1 KGHDR, CDR2 SFDVKD. This CDR3 reads CATSDDRANYGYTF. As DNA, the CDR3 is TGTGCCACCAGTGACGACAGGGCGAACTATGGCTACACCTTC.

The chain is built from TRBV4-1 and TRBJ1-2, with 8 bases identical to TRBD1. The V gene's germline CDR1 is MGHRA and CDR2 YSYEKL. The length of the CDR3 is 17 residues. V shed 0 bases, J shed 3 bases, and the junction held 9 bases outside the gene matches. The CDR3 sequence: CASSQDTTGDTYYGYTF. The CDR3 DNA reads TGCGCCAGCAGCCAAGATACGACAGGGGATACATACTATGGCTACACCTTC.

The chain uses TRBV29-1 and TRBJ1-5, with D possibly being TRBD1 (5 bases). Per germline, CDR1 SQVTM and CDR2 ANQGSEA. The CDR3 runs 15 residues. Trimming took 7 bases from V and 6 from J, leaving 22 bases between them. The CDR3 sequence: CSAPARAPSFQPQHF. The CDR3 nucleotides are TGCAGCGCCCCGGCCAGGGCCCCTTCATTTCAGCCCCAGCATTTT.

This clone has just a few counts. The chain links TRBV4-2 to TRBJ2-6; maybe TRBD1 (5 bases). The V end lost 0 bases, the J end lost 1 base, and 7 bases lay between the germline ends. This CDR3 spans 16 amino acids. Looked up from germline, CDR1 is LGHNA and CDR2 is YNFKEQ. The chain's CDR3 is CASSQESGSGANVLTF. CDR3 sequence (DNA): TGTGCCAGCAGCCAAGAATCAGGGTCTGGGGCCAACGTCCTGACTTTC.

The rearrangement uses TRBV9 and TRBJ1-2; D remains unclear. Germline V gene data show CDR1 as SGDLS and CDR2 as YYNGEE. The CDR3 has 13 residues. The germline V and J ends were trimmed by 0 bases and 7 bases, with 10 bases remaining between them. CDR3 coding DNA: TGTGCCAGCAGCGTAGCCGGGGAGGGTGGCTACACCTTC. It yields the protein CASSVAGEGGYTF.

CDR3 residues: CASSIQGGGTEAFF. For the CDR3, the DNA is TGTGCCAGCAGTATACAGGGGGGCGGCACTGAAGCTTTCTTT. The chain uses TRBV27 and TRBJ1-1; TRBD1 aligns across 8 bases. The germline V gene encodes CDR1 MNHEY and CDR2 SMNVEV (reference sequence). After removal of 5 bases from V and 4 bases from J, the junction contained 6 bases not matched to a gene. The CDR3 is made up of 14 amino acids.

The V and J genes are TRBV9 and TRBJ2-3; D possibly corresponds to TRBD2 (5 bases). The CDR3 is made up of 16 amino acids. Germline CDR1 is SGDLS and CDR2 is YYNGEE. The V end lost 4 bases, the J end lost 1 base, and 16 bases lay between the germline ends. The CDR3 loop reads CASSPHGWGGTDTQYF. CDR3 DNA: TGTGCCAGCAGCCCACATGGGTGGGGAGGCACAGATACGCAGTATTTT. The entire variable domain, with the rest obtained from reference TRBV9 and TRBJ2-3, is as follows: DSGVTQTPKHLITATGQRVTLRCSPRSGDLSVYWYQQSLDQGLQFLIQYYNGEERAKGNILERFSAQQFPDLHSELNLSSLELGDSALYFCASSPHGWGGTDTQYFGPGTRLTVL.

CDR3 DNA sequence: TGTGCCAGTGGACAGGGCTACAATGAGCAGTTCTTC. It codes for CASGQGYNEQFF. The chain combines TRBV5-5 with TRBJ2-1; 8 bases are shared with TRBD1. Germline loops: CDR1 SGHKS, CDR2 YYEKEE (reference sequence). Trimming cost V 8 bases and J 3 bases; bases outside gene matches: 1. This CDR3 has 12 amino acids.

This chain uses TRBV27 with TRBJ2-7; 10 nucleotides align to TRBD2. This CDR3 has 17 residues. Trimming cost V 4 bases and J 6 bases; bases outside gene matches: 15. Germline CDR1 reads MNHEY; CDR2 reads SMNVEV (reference sequence). The DNA for the CDR3 is TGTGCCAGCAGTTCCTGGCTAGCGGGAGAGGGGAGTTCCGAGCAGTACTTC. Translating gives CASSSWLAGEGSSEQYF.

This clone was observed a handful of times. CDR3 in DNA: TGTGCCAGCAGCTTGGAGGGGTTGCGGGGACCGAACACTGAAGCTTTCTTT. Encoded protein: CASSLEGLRGPNTEAFF. V gene TRBV5-6 combines with J gene TRBJ1-1; D perhaps matches TRBD1 (5 bases). Per the germline V gene, CDR1 is SGHDT and CDR2 is YYEEEE. V gave up 0 bases and J gave up 1 base, with 16 bases separating them. This CDR3 region has 17 residues. The variable domain in full, with the rest retrieved from reference TRBV5-6 and TRBJ1-1, is DAGVTQSPTHLIKTRGQQVTLRCSPKSGHDTVSWYQQALGQGPQFIFQYYEEEERQRGNFPDRFSGHQFPNYSSELNVNALLLGDSALYLCASSLEGLRGPNTEAFFGQGTRLTVV.

This clone appeared a single time. The DNA for the CDR3 is TGTGCCAGCGAGGGCCTGTTAATCGGGACTAGCCCCACAGATACGCAGTATTTT. Translated, it gives CASEGLLIGTSPTDTQYF. V is TRBV27 and J is TRBJ2-3, with TRBD2 identical over 9 bases. After removal of 8 bases from V and 2 bases from J, the junction contained 17 bases not matched to a gene. The germline V gene has CDR1 MNHEY and CDR2 SMNVEV (reference sequence). The CDR3 is 18 residues long.

V usage is TRBV6-5 and J usage is TRBJ1-2, with TRBD1 identical over 8 bases. The V and J ends lost 6 bases and 4 bases, in that order; junction bases with no gene match: 7. CDR3 length equals 14 residues. The V gene's germline CDR1 is MNHEY and CDR2 SVGAGI. The CDR3 DNA is TGTGCCAGCAGCCGGACAGGGCAGGGCTATGGCTACACCTTC. Translation: CASSRTGQGYGYTF.

CDR3 nucleotides: TGTGCCAGCACAACAGGGGTTGGAGCCAATCAGCCCCAGCATTTT. As protein: CASTTGVGANQPQHF. The chain couples TRBV6-6 to TRBJ1-5; 7 bases are a match to TRBD1. The germline gives CDR1 MNHNY, CDR2 SVGAGI (reference sequence). The CDR3 runs 15 residues. V lost 7 bases to trimming and J lost 3 bases; unmatched junction nucleotides: 9.